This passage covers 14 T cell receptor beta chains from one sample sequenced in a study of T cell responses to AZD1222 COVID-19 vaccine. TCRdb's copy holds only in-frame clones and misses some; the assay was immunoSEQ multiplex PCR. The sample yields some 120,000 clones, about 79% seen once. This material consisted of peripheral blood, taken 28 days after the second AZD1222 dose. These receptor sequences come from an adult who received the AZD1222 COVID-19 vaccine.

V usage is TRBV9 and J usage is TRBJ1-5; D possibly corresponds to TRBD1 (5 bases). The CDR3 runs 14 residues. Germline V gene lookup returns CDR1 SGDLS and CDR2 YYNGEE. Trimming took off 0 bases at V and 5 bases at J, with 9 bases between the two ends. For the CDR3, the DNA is TGTGCCAGCAGCGTAGAAGACAGTTATCAGCCCCAGCATTTT. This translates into CASSVEDSYQPQHF.

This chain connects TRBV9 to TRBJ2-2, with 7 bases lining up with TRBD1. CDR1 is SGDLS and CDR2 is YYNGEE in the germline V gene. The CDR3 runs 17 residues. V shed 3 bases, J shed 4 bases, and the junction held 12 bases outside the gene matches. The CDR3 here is CASSAHPRGSSTGELFF. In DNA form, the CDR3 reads TGTGCCAGCAGCGCCCATCCCAGGGGGTCAAGCACCGGGGAGCTGTTTTTT.

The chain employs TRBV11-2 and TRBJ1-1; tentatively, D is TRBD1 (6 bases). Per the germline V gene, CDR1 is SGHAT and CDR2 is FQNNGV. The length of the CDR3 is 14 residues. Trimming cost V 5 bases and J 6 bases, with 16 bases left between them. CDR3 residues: CASSLNLGGPEAFF. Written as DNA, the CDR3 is TGTGCCAGCAGCCTAAATTTGGGGGGCCCTGAAGCTTTCTTT. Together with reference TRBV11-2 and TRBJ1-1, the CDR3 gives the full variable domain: EAGVAQSPRYKIIEKRQSVAFWCNPISGHATLYWYQQILGQGPKLLIQFQNNGVVDDSQLPKDRFSAERLKGVDSTLKIQPAKLEDSAVYLCASSLNLGGPEAFFGQGTRLTVV.

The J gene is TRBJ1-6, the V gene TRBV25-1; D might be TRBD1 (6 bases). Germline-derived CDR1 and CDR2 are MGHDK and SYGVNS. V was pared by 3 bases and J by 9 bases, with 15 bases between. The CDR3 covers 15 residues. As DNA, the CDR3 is TGTGCCAGCAGTGACCTTGGACGAGGGGGTTCACCCCTCCACTTT. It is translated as CASSDLGRGGSPLHF.

The CDR3 DNA follows: TGTGCCAGCAGTCCCGGGACAGATAGCAATCAGCCCCAGCATTTT. Its protein product is CASSPGTDSNQPQHF. This sequence joins TRBV27 and TRBJ1-5; TRBD1 matches 7 bases. This CDR3 is built from 15 residues. J lost 0 bases, V lost 5 bases, and 4 bases had no gene match. CDR1 is MNHEY and CDR2 is SMNVEV in the germline V gene (reference sequence).

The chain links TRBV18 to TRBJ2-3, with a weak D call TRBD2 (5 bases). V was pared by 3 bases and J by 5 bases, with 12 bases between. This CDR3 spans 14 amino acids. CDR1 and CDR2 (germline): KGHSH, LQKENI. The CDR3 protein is CASSPIPRGDTQYF. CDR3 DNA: TGTGCCAGCTCACCGATACCCCGGGGAGATACGCAGTATTTT. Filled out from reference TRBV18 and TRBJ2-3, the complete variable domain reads NAGVMQNPRHLVRRRGQEARLRCSPMKGHSHVYWYRQLPEEGLKFMVYLQKENIIDESGMPKERFSAEFPKEGPSILRIQQVVRGDSAAYFCASSPIPRGDTQYFGPGTRLTVL.

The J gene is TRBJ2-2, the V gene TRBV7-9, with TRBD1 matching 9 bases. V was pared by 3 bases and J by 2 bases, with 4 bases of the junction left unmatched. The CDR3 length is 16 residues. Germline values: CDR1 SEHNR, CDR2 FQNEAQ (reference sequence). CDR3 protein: CASSFATGGNTGELFF. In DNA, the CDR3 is TGTGCCAGCAGCTTCGCGACAGGGGGTAACACCGGGGAGCTGTTTTTT.

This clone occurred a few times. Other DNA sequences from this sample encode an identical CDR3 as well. CDR3 in amino acids: CASSLGRYYGYTF. The CDR3 DNA sequence: TGTGCCAGCAGCTTGGGCAGATACTATGGCTACACCTTC. The chain combines TRBV5-6 with TRBJ1-2, with no clear D. Germline V gene data show CDR1 as SGHDT and CDR2 as YYEEEE. The CDR3 covers 13 residues. Trimming left V 0 bases short and J 3 bases short, with 6 bases between.

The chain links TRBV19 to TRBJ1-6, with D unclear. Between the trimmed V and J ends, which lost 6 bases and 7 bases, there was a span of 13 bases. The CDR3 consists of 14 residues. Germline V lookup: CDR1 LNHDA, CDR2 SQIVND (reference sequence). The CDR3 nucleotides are TGTGCCAGTAGCCCACGGGGTTCCAATTCACCCCTCCACTTT. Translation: CASSPRGSNSPLHF.

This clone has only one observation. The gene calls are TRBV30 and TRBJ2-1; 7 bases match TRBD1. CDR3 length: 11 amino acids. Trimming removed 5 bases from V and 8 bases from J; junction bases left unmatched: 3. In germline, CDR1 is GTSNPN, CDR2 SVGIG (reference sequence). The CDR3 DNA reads TGTGCCTGGGGACAGGTGGATGAGCAGTTCTTC. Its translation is CAWGQVDEQFF. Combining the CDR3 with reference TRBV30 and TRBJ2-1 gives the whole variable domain SQTIHQWPATLVQPVGSPLSLECTVEGTSNPNLYWYRQAAGRGLQLLFYSVGIGQISSEVPQNLSASRPQDRQFILSSKKLLLSDSGFYLCAWGQVDEQFFGPGTRLTVL.

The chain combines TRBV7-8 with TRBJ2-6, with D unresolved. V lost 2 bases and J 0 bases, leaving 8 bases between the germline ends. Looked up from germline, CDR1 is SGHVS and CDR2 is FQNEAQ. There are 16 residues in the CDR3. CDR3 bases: TGTGCCAGCAGCTTAAGGTCGGGCTCTGGGGCCAACGTCCTGACTTTC. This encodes CASSLRSGSGANVLTF. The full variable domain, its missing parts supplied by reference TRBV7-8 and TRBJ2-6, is GAGVSQSPRYKVAKRGQDVALRCDPISGHVSLFWYQQALGQGPEFLTYFQNEAQLDKSGLPSDRFFAERPEGSVSTLKIQRTQQEDSAVYLCASSLRSGSGANVLTFGAGSRLTVL.

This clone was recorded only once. The CDR3 protein is CASSQRTSNQPQHF. Here the CDR3 DNA reads TGTGCCAGCAGTCAAAGGACAAGCAATCAGCCCCAGCATTTT. The chain recombines TRBV27 with TRBJ1-5, with a possible D match to TRBD1 (5 bases). V dropped 5 bases and J dropped 1 base, with 9 bases sitting between them. CDR1 is MNHEY and CDR2 is SMNVEV in the germline V gene (reference sequence). This CDR3 has 14 residues.

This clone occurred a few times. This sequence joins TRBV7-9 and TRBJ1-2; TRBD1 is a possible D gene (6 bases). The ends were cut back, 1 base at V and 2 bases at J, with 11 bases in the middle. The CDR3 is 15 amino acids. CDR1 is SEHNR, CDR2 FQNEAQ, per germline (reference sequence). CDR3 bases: TGTGCCAGCAGCTTAGGCGGGGGCGCGAACTATGGCTACACCTTC. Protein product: CASSLGGGANYGYTF. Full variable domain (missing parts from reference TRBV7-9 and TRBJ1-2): DTGVSQNPRHKITKRGQNVTFRCDPISEHNRLYWYRQTLGQGPEFLTYFQNEAQLEKSRLLSDRFSAERPKGSFSTLEIQRTEQGDSAMYLCASSLGGGANYGYTFGSGTRLTVV.

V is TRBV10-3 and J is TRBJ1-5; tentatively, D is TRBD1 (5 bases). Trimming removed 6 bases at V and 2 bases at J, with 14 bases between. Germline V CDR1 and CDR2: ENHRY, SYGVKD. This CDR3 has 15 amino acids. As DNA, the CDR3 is TGTGCCATCAGGCCTGAGGAAGGGGGCAATCAGCCCCAGCATTTT. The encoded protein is CAIRPEEGGNQPQHF.